The subject of this entry is one T cell receptor beta chain. Sequenced by immunoSEQ multiplex PCR; TCRdb stores in-frame clones only, minus some. This table has over 100,000 clones, around nine tenths appearing once. After removal of 6 bases from V and 5 bases from J, the junction contained 10 bases not matched to a gene. Germline V gives CDR1 LNHDA, CDR2 SQIVND (reference sequence). The CDR3 covers 16 residues. The sample comes from a study of blood T cell repertoires in COVID-19. In the study overall: T cells, B-cell-depleted T cells, or PBMCs provided the cDNA or gDNA that served as material.

Sequencing was performed on peripheral blood. The clonotype originates from a man aged 60 to 69 with COVID-19, enrolled during active disease. V usage is TRBV19 and J usage is TRBJ1-4; TRBD1 agrees at 9 bases. CDR3 region: CASRPRGTGQNEKLFF. In DNA, the CDR3 is TGTGCCAGTAGACCACGCGGGACAGGGCAAAATGAAAAACTGTTTTTT.